This T cell receptor beta chain was retrieved from a study of blood T cell repertoires in COVID-19. Study as a whole: COVID-19 samples collected from the United States, Italy and Spain covered acute and convalescent phases. Sample material is recorded as cDNA or gDNA derived from T cells, B-cell-depleted T cells, or PBMCs.

The germline CDR1 and CDR2 sequences are SGHRS and YFSETQ. V was clipped by 0 bases and J by 5 bases, with 17 bases between them. The CDR3 runs 16 residues. In the original workflow: For nucleated cells, counts were estimated from reference gene primer amplification. TCRdb keeps only in-frame clones here, not all; method: immunoSEQ multiplex PCR. V and J calls and clone size come straight from that table; D and trimming were deduced from the DNA. The table lists approximately 49,000 clones, roughly 88% of them singletons, with about 3% in the top ten. The chain links TRBV5-1 to TRBJ1-2, with a weak D call TRBD1 (5 bases). Input material: peripheral blood. The clonotype originates from a man between 50 and 59 years old with active COVID-19. The CDR3 DNA follows: TGCGCCAGCAGCTTGGAAGGCGGGACGGACGATTATGGCTACACCTTC. Its protein product is CASSLEGGTDDYGYTF.